Presented here are 26 T cell receptor beta chains from one specimen sequenced in a study of early T cells in non-severe SARS-CoV-2 infection. TCRdb redid the calling of the 5' RACE reads with MiXCR, one entry per CDR3 protein. The data show 95,000 to 150,000 distinct CDR3 sequences, more than 13% seen once. The sequenced material came from whole blood. The receptors shown here come from an adult who was a healthcare worker with PCR-confirmed SARS-CoV-2 infection or an uninfected control (not recorded which).

This clonotype came up many times. The chain is built from TRBV12-3 or TRBV12-4 and TRBJ2-7; D is possibly TRBD1 (6 bases). There are 14 residues in the CDR3. Between the trimmed V and J ends, which lost 7 bases and 3 bases, there was a span of 16 bases. The CDR3 loop is CASNLQGPLYEQYF. CDR3 bases: TGTGCCAGCAATCTACAGGGCCCCCTCTACGAGCAGTACTTC.

This clonotype was picked up a small number of times. The chain links TRBV6-1 to TRBJ2-2; no firm D call. The CDR3 length is 13 residues. The V gene's germline CDR1 is MNHNS and CDR2 SASEGT. The V end lost 6 bases, the J end lost 4 bases, and 9 bases lay between the germline ends. This chain's CDR3 is CASSSLLTGELFF. CDR3 sequence (DNA): TGTGCCAGCAGCTCACTACTCACCGGGGAGCTGTTTTTT.

This rearrangement joins TRBV2 to TRBJ2-7; 8 bases align to TRBD2. V lost 7 bases to trimming and J lost 2 bases; unmatched junction nucleotides: 7. The CDR3 extends over 14 amino acids. Germline CDR1 reads SNHLY; CDR2 reads FYNNEI. CDR3 region: CASKKAGETYEQYF. CDR3 sequence (DNA): TGTGCCAGCAAGAAAGCGGGGGAGACCTACGAGCAGTACTTC.

This chain uses TRBV7-8 with TRBJ1-2, with D hard to call. Between the trimmed V and J ends, which lost 2 bases and 0 bases, there was a span of 13 bases. The CDR3 has 16 amino acids. Germline V gives CDR1 SGHVS, CDR2 FQNEAQ. The CDR3 loop reads CASSLRVGHPNYGYTF. The CDR3 region has the DNA TGTGCCAGCAGCTTAAGGGTTGGGCATCCTAACTATGGCTACACCTTC.

J is TRBJ2-7 and V is TRBV7-9; D not resolved. V lost 1 base to trimming and J lost 4 bases, with 5 bases between them. Germline CDR1 and CDR2: SEHNR and FQNEAQ (reference sequence). The CDR3 consists of 12 residues. In DNA form, the CDR3 reads TGTGCCAGCAGCTTAGAGATGTACGAGCAGTACTTC. It encodes CASSLEMYEQYF.

This clonotype showed up many times. Its ends do not fully match the called genes, so a read error is possible. The chain is built from TRBV7-9 and TRBJ2-1, with 9 bases lining up with TRBD1. Germline values: CDR1 SEHNR, CDR2 FQNEAQ (reference sequence). This CDR3 comprises 11 residues. In DNA, the CDR3 is TGTGCCAGCAGCCTGCCGGGACAGGGAAGCTTC. Amino acids: CASSLPGQGSF.

The table lists this clonotype with a few counts. The chain recombines TRBV5-1 with TRBJ2-7; no clear D gene. In germline, CDR1 is SGHRS, CDR2 YFSETQ. CDR3 length: 15 amino acids. V gave up 2 bases and J gave up 3 bases, with 15 bases separating them. Here the CDR3 DNA reads TGCGCCAGCAGCTTATTCCAGATCGGCAGCTACGAGCAGTACTTC. Its protein is CASSLFQIGSYEQYF.

The V gene is TRBV19, the J gene TRBJ1-2; 11 bases are shared with TRBD1. The CDR3 spans 17 residues. Germline V lookup: CDR1 LNHDA, CDR2 SQIVND (reference sequence). Trimming removed 5 bases from V and 3 bases from J; junction bases left unmatched: 11. Here the CDR3 reads CASSYRDRGTLDYGYTF. CDR3 in DNA: TGTGCCAGTAGTTACCGGGACAGGGGGACTCTAGACTATGGCTACACCTTC.

The chain joins TRBV12-5 to TRBJ2-2; D is unclear. Germline values: CDR1 LGHNT, CDR2 FRNRAP. V dropped 7 bases and J dropped 0 bases, with 12 bases sitting between them. The CDR3 runs to 15 residues. The DNA of the CDR3 is TGTGCTAGTGAATCTTGGCAGTCGAACACCGGGGAGCTGTTTTTT. Encoded protein: CASESWQSNTGELFF.

V usage is TRBV12-3 or TRBV12-4 and J usage is TRBJ1-5; D perhaps matches TRBD1 (5 bases). The V end lost 6 bases, the J end lost 5 bases, and 14 bases lay between the germline ends. The CDR3 contains 14 residues. The CDR3 DNA reads as TGTGCCAGCAGCCCCACGGGGGACCATCAGCCCCAGCATTTT. Protein sequence: CASSPTGDHQPQHF.

J is TRBJ2-7 and V is TRBV29-1, with no clear D. CDR3 length: 11 residues. CDR1 and CDR2 (germline): SQVTM, ANQGSEA. The germline V and J ends were trimmed by 4 bases and 5 bases, with 9 bases remaining between them. The CDR3 DNA reads TGCAGCGTTGGGGCAGCCCACGAGCAGTACTTC. Translated, it gives CSVGAAHEQYF.

The rearrangement links TRBV7-9 to TRBJ2-1; D is perhaps TRBD1 (6 bases). The CDR3 length is 16 residues. The V end lost 5 bases, the J end lost 8 bases, and 22 bases lay between the germline ends. Germline V CDR1 and CDR2: SEHNR, FQNEAQ (reference sequence). The CDR3 is CASSPRVGAAVDEQFF. CDR3 nucleotide sequence: TGTGCCAGCAGCCCGAGAGTGGGGGCTGCGGTAGATGAGCAGTTCTTC.

In this sample, this clonotype turned up a few times. V is TRBV5-4 and J is TRBJ2-3; no reliable D call. The CDR3 length is 11 residues. Trimming removed 4 bases from V and 7 bases from J, with 7 bases in between. Looked up from germline, CDR1 is SGHNT and CDR2 is YYREEE (reference sequence). The CDR3 DNA is TGTGCCAGCAGCCGTAGCAATACGCAGTATTTT. Its protein is CASSRSNTQYF.

V usage is TRBV7-9 and J usage is TRBJ1-1, with 8 bases aligning to TRBD1. Germline assignment: CDR1 SEHNR and CDR2 FQNEAQ (reference sequence). V trimming: 5 bases; J trimming: 11 bases; junction bases outside the gene matches: 13. CDR3 length: 14 amino acids. The CDR3 coding sequence is TGTGCCAGCAGCCACAAAACGGACAGGGAATGGGCTTTCTTT. This gives the protein CASSHKTDREWAFF.

This clonotype was recorded at least ten times. J is TRBJ2-1 and V is TRBV5-4, with D possibly being TRBD1 (5 bases). The CDR3 is 13 amino acids. The germline gives CDR1 SGHNT, CDR2 YYREEE (reference sequence). V lost 4 bases and J 5 bases, leaving 10 bases between the germline ends. The CDR3 loop reads CASSNQGNNEQFF. For the CDR3, the DNA is TGTGCCAGCAGCAACCAGGGCAACAATGAGCAGTTCTTC.

There are a few counts of this clonotype. V usage is TRBV20-1 and J usage is TRBJ1-2; the D gene is possibly TRBD1 (6 bases). The V gene's germline CDR1 is DFQATT and CDR2 SNEGSKA (reference sequence). The CDR3 runs to 12 residues. V was shortened by 3 bases and J by 8 bases, with 13 bases between the two germline ends. This chain's CDR3 is CSASVQGWGYTF. The CDR3, as DNA: TGCAGTGCTAGTGTACAGGGTTGGGGCTACACCTTC.

This clonotype was observed a few times. The chain has TRBV5-1 and TRBJ2-3; 7 nucleotides line up with TRBD2. CDR3 length equals 16 residues. CDR1 and CDR2 from the germline V gene are SGHRS and YFSETQ. J lost 6 bases, V lost 5 bases, and 15 bases had no gene match. This CDR3 reads CASRTSGGGGMDTQYF. CDR3 sequence (DNA): TGCGCCAGCAGAACGTCCGGCGGGGGTGGAATGGATACGCAGTATTTT.

In its sample, this clonotype was seen many times. The J gene is TRBJ2-2, the V gene TRBV11-1; D is possibly TRBD1 or TRBD2 (5 bases each). Germline V CDR1 and CDR2: SGHAT, FQDESV (reference sequence). The CDR3 is 15 amino acids. The V gene lost 3 bases and the J gene lost 5 bases, with 13 bases spanning the gap. CDR3 DNA sequence: TGTGCCAGCAGCTTCATGGGGACCGATACCGGGGAGCTGTTTTTT. Protein sequence: CASSFMGTDTGELFF.

This clonotype was picked up a small number of times. This sequence joins TRBV3-1 and TRBJ1-6, with D possibly TRBD1 on 6 matching bases. The CDR3 consists of 16 residues. Germline V gene sequence: CDR1 LGHDT, CDR2 YNNKEL (reference sequence). V dropped 5 bases and J dropped 0 bases, with 11 bases sitting between them. The CDR3 loop reads CASSGRDTSYNSPLHF. CDR3 nucleotides: TGTGCCAGCAGCGGCCGGGACACCTCCTATAATTCACCCCTCCACTTT.

This clonotype was observed a handful of times. The chain links TRBV6-1 to TRBJ2-1, with 7 bases fitting TRBD1. The CDR3 spans 15 residues. Germline-derived CDR1 and CDR2 are MNHNS and SASEGT. V dropped 7 bases and J dropped 4; count of bases not matched to a gene: 10. CDR3 protein: CASNLDRALYNEQFF. The CDR3 DNA is TGTGCCAGCAACCTAGACAGGGCCCTTTACAATGAGCAGTTCTTC.

This clonotype was seen at least ten times. The chain employs TRBV9 and TRBJ2-1; tentative D call: TRBD1 (5 bases). Trimming cost V 6 bases and J 0 bases, with 13 bases left between them. The V gene's germline CDR1 is SGDLS and CDR2 YYNGEE. The CDR3 is made up of 15 amino acids. The CDR3: CASTKGSASYNEQFF. The CDR3 bases are TGTGCCAGCACCAAGGGGTCTGCCTCCTACAATGAGCAGTTCTTC.

This clonotype was observed many times. The chain has TRBV11-2 and TRBJ2-6; D unclear. Per the germline V gene, CDR1 is SGHAT and CDR2 is FQNNGV. Trimming removed 4 bases from V and 0 bases from J, with 16 bases in between. The CDR3 is made up of 18 amino acids. In DNA form, the CDR3 reads TGTGCCAGCAGCTCCCATGGTGGTCTCCTCTCTGGGGCCAACGTCCTGACTTTC. It specifies CASSSHGGLLSGANVLTF.

The table lists this clonotype with a few counts. The chain employs TRBV6-1 and TRBJ1-6, with unresolved D. Germline CDR1 reads MNHNS; CDR2 reads SASEGT. The CDR3 consists of 15 residues. V dropped 6 bases and J dropped 7 bases, with 16 bases sitting between them. The CDR3 is CASRANRDRNSPLHF. The CDR3 region has the DNA TGTGCCAGCAGGGCGAACCGGGATCGGAATTCACCCCTCCACTTT.

This chain joins TRBV5-1 and TRBJ2-7, with 10 positions matching TRBD1. The CDR3 runs 14 residues. J lost 5 bases, V lost 7 bases, and 9 bases had no gene match. Germline V gene sequence: CDR1 SGHRS, CDR2 YFSETQ. The CDR3 DNA reads as TGCGCCAGCTCCGCCGGGACAGGGGATAACGAGCAGTACTTC. Protein: CASSAGTGDNEQYF. Drawing the rest from reference TRBV5-1 and TRBJ2-7, the complete variable domain is KAGVTQTPRYLIKTRGQQVTLSCSPISGHRSVSWYQQTPGQGLQFLFEYFSETQRNKGNFPGRFSGRQFSNSRSEMNVSTLELGDSALYLCASSAGTGDNEQYFGPGTRLTVT.

The V gene is TRBV12-3 or TRBV12-4, the J gene TRBJ1-5; 9 nucleotides line up with TRBD1. Trimming took 6 bases from V and 5 from J; bases not matched to a gene: 8. This CDR3 region has 15 residues. CDR3 sequence: CASRKTGGSDQPQHF. The CDR3 DNA sequence: TGTGCCAGCAGGAAAACAGGGGGCTCAGATCAGCCCCAGCATTTT.

This clonotype was observed a few times. The CDR3 is CASSLLASGGDNTGELFF. The CDR3 nucleotides read TGTGCCAGCAGTTTACTTGCTAGCGGGGGGGACAACACCGGGGAGCTGTTTTTT. This chain links TRBV12-3 or TRBV12-4 with TRBJ2-2, with TRBD2 matching over 12 bases. The V gene end was trimmed by 2 bases and the J gene end by 2 bases; junction bases not matched to a gene: 6. CDR3 size: 18 residues.